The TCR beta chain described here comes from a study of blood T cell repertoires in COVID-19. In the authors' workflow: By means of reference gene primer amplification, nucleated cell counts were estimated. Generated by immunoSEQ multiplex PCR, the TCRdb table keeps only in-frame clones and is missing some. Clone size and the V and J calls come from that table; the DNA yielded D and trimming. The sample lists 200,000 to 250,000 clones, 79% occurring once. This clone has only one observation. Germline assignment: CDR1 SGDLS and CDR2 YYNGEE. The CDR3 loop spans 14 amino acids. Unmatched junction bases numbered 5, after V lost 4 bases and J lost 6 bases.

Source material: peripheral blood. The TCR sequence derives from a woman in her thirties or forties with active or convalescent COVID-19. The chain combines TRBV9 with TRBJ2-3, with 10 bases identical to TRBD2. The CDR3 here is CASSPGTSADTQYF. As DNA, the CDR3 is TGTGCCAGCAGCCCAGGGACTAGCGCGGATACGCAGTATTTT.